This T cell receptor (beta chain) was retrieved from a study of T cell repertoires in cytomegalovirus infection. Study-level points and caveats: Carriage of CMV together with the relevant HLA was identifiable through cumulative public TCR beta family frequency.

TCRdb re-analysed the reads in MiXCR, keeping a single row per CDR3 protein. The sample has some 400,000 distinct CDR3 sequences, under 40% seen once; the top ten hold roughly 13%. Germline V gene data show CDR1 as MNHGY and CDR2 as SAAAGT. Trimming cost V 6 bases and J 6 bases; bases outside gene matches: 10. This CDR3 comprises 14 residues. For this clonotype: Its antigen is not identified.

The chain recombines TRBV6-8 with TRBJ1-2, with TRBD1 matching 7 bases. Sequenced sample: PBMCs. The receptor was isolated from a human donor in good health (CMV status not recorded). Some clones in this sample may be carry-over from other donors' samples. DNA of the CDR3: TGTGCCAGCAGGCAACAGGGGAATCGAAATGGCTACACCTTC. Its translation is CASRQQGNRNGYTF.